This T cell receptor beta chain was captured by sequencing in a study of blood T cell repertoires in COVID-19. In germline, CDR1 is SGHVS, CDR2 FQNEAQ. After removal of 6 bases from V and 6 bases from J, the junction contained 6 bases not matched to a gene. The CDR3 extends over 15 amino acids. In the authors' methods: The authors estimated nucleated cell counts from reference gene primer amplification. This table comes from immunoSEQ multiplex PCR, and its TCRdb copy is limited to in-frame clones, with some not included. The V and J calls and the clone size are those of that table, but D and trimming were determined from the DNA. The sample yields about 440,000 clones, around 91% seen once.

The TCR comes from a man aged 18 to 29 who had recovered from COVID-19. V is TRBV7-8 and J is TRBJ2-7, with 15 nucleotides matching TRBD2. Sequenced input: PBMCs or T cells enriched from blood (not recorded which). The CDR3 DNA is TGTGCCAGCAGGGGGACTAGCGGGGGGCCCCTCGAGCAGTACTTC. It codes for CASRGTSGGPLEQYF.